A single sample is the source of the 11 T cell receptor beta chains below, sequenced in a study of blood T cell repertoires in COVID-19. Sequenced by immunoSEQ multiplex PCR; TCRdb stores in-frame clones only, minus some. The data contain about 150,000 clones, roughly 78% of them singletons. The sequenced sample was PBMCs or T cells enriched from blood (not recorded which). These receptors came from a woman in her forties or fifties who had recovered from COVID-19.

This chain connects TRBV28 to TRBJ1-5; D unclear. CDR3 size: 14 residues. Trimming took 3 bases from V and 5 from J, leaving 11 bases between them. Germline CDR1 and CDR2: MDHEN and SYDVKM. Here the CDR3 reads CASSLQVVYQPQHF. DNA of the CDR3: TGTGCCAGCAGTTTGCAGGTGGTTTATCAGCCCCAGCATTTT.

V is TRBV19 and J is TRBJ1-2; TRBD1 agrees at 11 bases. The V segment lost 10 bases and the J segment 8 bases; nucleotides outside the gene matches: 6. The CDR3 has 12 amino acids. The germline CDR1 and CDR2 sequences are LNHDA and SQIVND (reference sequence). The CDR3 region has the DNA TGTGCCACCACGGACAGGGGGCACGGCTACACCTTC. Encoded protein: CATTDRGHGYTF. Looking up the rest from reference TRBV19 and TRBJ1-2 gives the full variable domain: DGGITQSPKYLFRKEGQNVTLSCEQNLNHDAMYWYRQDPGQGLRLIYYSQIVNDFQKGDIAEGYSVSREKKESFPLTVTSAQKNPTAFYLCATTDRGHGYTFGSGTRLTVV.

V is TRBV19 and J is TRBJ1-2, with 10 bases identical to TRBD1. CDR3 length: 14 amino acids. The germline V gene encodes CDR1 LNHDA and CDR2 SQIVND (reference sequence). After removal of 6 bases from V and 8 bases from J, the junction contained 9 bases not matched to a gene. CDR3 residues: CASRKGTGARGYTF. The CDR3 DNA reads as TGTGCCAGTAGGAAGGGGACAGGGGCGCGGGGCTACACCTTC. Looking up the rest from reference TRBV19 and TRBJ1-2 gives the full variable domain: DGGITQSPKYLFRKEGQNVTLSCEQNLNHDAMYWYRQDPGQGLRLIYYSQIVNDFQKGDIAEGYSVSREKKESFPLTVTSAQKNPTAFYLCASRKGTGARGYTFGSGTRLTVV.

Remarks on this clone: A read error may account for a junction end that differs from germline. The V gene is TRBV14, the J gene TRBJ2-3, with D uncertain. Germline V lookup: CDR1 SGHDN, CDR2 FVKESK. The CDR3 is made up of 14 amino acids. The CDR3 loop is CASSQDGGVDTQYF. CDR3 coding DNA: TGTGCCAGCAGTCAAGACGGCGGCGTCGATACGCAGTATTTT. The variable domain in full, completed from reference TRBV14 and TRBJ2-3, reads EAGVTQFPSHSVIEKGQTVTLRCDPISGHDNLYWYRRVMGKEIKFLLHFVKESKQDESGMPNNRFLAERTGGTYSTLKVQPAELEDSGVYFCASSQDGGVDTQYFGPGTRLTVL.

This clone was seen more than once but under ten times. The CDR3 sequence is CASSADSYNEQFF. In nucleotides, the CDR3 is TGTGCCAGCAGCGCAGACAGTTACAATGAGCAGTTCTTC. V gene TRBV11-3 combines with J gene TRBJ2-1; TRBD1 might be the D (5 bases). The CDR3 is made up of 13 amino acids. Deletions cut 5 bases from V and 4 bases from J, with 9 bases between. Germline-derived CDR1 and CDR2 are SGHNT and YENEEA.

The CDR3 protein is CASSQGSSGGTDTQYF. The CDR3 coding sequence is TGTGCCAGCAGCCAAGGCTCTAGCGGGGGGACAGATACGCAGTATTTT. The J gene is TRBJ2-3, the V gene TRBV4-2, with 11 bases lining up with TRBD2. Germline CDR1 is LGHNA and CDR2 is YNFKEQ. V shed 1 base, J shed 3 bases, and the junction held 3 bases outside the gene matches. The CDR3 totals 16 residues.

The rearrangement links TRBV5-1 to TRBJ1-1, with unresolved D. This CDR3 is built from 14 residues. V was cut by 0 bases and J by 1 base, with 7 bases left in between. Germline CDR1 and CDR2: SGHRS and YFSETQ. CDR3 residues: CASSLGTGNTEAFF. CDR3 bases: TGCGCCAGCAGCTTGGGTACGGGGAACACTGAAGCTTTCTTT.

The chain combines TRBV11-2 with TRBJ2-7; 7 nucleotides agree with TRBD1. Germline V gene sequence: CDR1 SGHAT, CDR2 FQNNGV. Trimming took 0 bases from V and 12 from J; bases not matched to a gene: 8. The CDR3 is made up of 13 amino acids. CDR3 amino acids: CASSLDLGDSLYV. CDR3 coding DNA: TGTGCCAGCAGCTTAGATTTGGGGGACAGTCTGTACGTC.

This chain connects TRBV9 to TRBJ2-1; tentatively, D is TRBD2 (5 bases). The CDR3 runs to 13 residues. V lost 4 bases and J lost 7, with 12 bases in between. Germline loops: CDR1 SGDLS, CDR2 YYNGEE. The CDR3 nucleotides read TGTGCCAGCAGCCCCGGTGGAGGTAATGAGCAGTTCTTC. Protein: CASSPGGGNEQFF.

The chain links TRBV2 to TRBJ2-2, with D tentatively TRBD2 (6 bases). The CDR3 is 15 amino acids. Germline assignment: CDR1 SNHLY and CDR2 FYNNEI. Deletions cut 7 bases from V and 3 bases from J, with 15 bases between. DNA of the CDR3: TGTGCCAGCAAGCCGGGACTCCCCTACACCGGGGAGCTGTTTTTT. Its translation: CASKPGLPYTGELFF.

V usage is TRBV7-2 and J usage is TRBJ2-7; TRBD2 matches at 9 bases. This CDR3 has 19 amino acids. Germline-derived CDR1 and CDR2 are SGHTA and FQGNSA. V lost 1 base and J lost 0; bases outside the gene matches: 13. CDR3 protein: CASSLGGLAISLSSYEQYV. In nucleotides, the CDR3 is TGTGCCAGCAGCTTAGGGGGACTAGCCATTTCACTTTCCTCCTACGAGCAGTACGTC.